This TCR beta chain is from a study of T cells in Graves' hyperthyroidism and ophthalmopathy. Trimming removed 0 bases at V and 6 bases at J, with 9 bases between. CDR1 is MNHNY, CDR2 SVGAGI, per germline (reference sequence). The CDR3 contains 14 residues. Researchers amplified the TCR beta CDR3 regions from RNA transcripts. TCR CDR3 regions were first amplified by RT-PCR with HTBI primers. TCRdb analysed the multiplex PCR reads with MiXCR anew, one entry per CDR3 protein. The sample lists fewer than 600,000 distinct CDR3 sequences, about 14% occurring once. Absent ophthalmopathy progression within 18 months defined stable Graves' hyperthyroidism. Orbital computed tomography and thyroid ultrasound, together with serum TRAb and thyroxine and clinical symptoms, were used for diagnoses.

Sequenced sample: blood. This chain uses TRBV6-6 with TRBJ1-5; D is undetermined. The clonotype originates from a woman aged 40 to 55 with Graves' hyperthyroidism. The CDR3 reads CASSYSKGAQPQHF. The CDR3 DNA sequence: TGTGCCAGCAGTTACTCCAAGGGAGCTCAGCCCCAGCATTTT.